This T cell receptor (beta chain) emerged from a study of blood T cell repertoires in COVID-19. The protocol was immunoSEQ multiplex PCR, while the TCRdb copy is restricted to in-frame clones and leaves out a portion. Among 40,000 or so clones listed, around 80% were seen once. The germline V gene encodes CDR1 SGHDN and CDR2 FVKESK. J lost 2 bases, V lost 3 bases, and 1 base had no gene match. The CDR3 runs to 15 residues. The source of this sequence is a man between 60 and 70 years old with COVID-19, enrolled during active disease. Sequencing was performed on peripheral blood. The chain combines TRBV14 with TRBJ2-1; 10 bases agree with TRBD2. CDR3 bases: TGTGCCAGCAGCCAGCTAGCGGGGGCCTACAATGAGCAGTTCTTC. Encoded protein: CASSQLAGAYNEQFF.